One and the same sample provided the 21 T cell receptor beta chains below, sequenced in a study of vaccination and CD4 T cells after COVID-19. The study sequenced cultured CD4+ T cell DNA using the Oncomine TCR Beta short-read assay. One entry per CDR3 protein, called by TCRdb with MiXCR from the PCR reads. Of more than 15,000 distinct CDR3 sequences listed, roughly 23% are singletons. Their specific antigens are unknown. Specified treatment: roughly ten-day PBMC culture with coronavirus spike peptide pools or control peptides (ViraFEST assay). The specimen was cultured CD4+ T cells from blood. The receptor set was obtained from a human donor with COVID-19.

This clonotype came up a few times. The gene calls are TRBV15 and TRBJ2-4; D is undetermined. Germline V lookup: CDR1 LNHNV, CDR2 YYDKDF (reference sequence). The CDR3 runs to 18 residues. Trimming left V 1 base short and J 0 bases short, with 16 bases between. The CDR3: CATSRGFEAALAKNIQYF. The CDR3 nucleotides are TGTGCCACCAGCAGAGGGTTCGAGGCAGCACTAGCCAAAAACATTCAGTACTTC. The variable domain in full, with the rest retrieved from reference TRBV15 and TRBJ2-4, is DAMVIQNPRYQVTQFGKPVTLSCSQTLNHNVMYWYQQKSSQAPKLLFHYYDKDFNNEADTPDNFQSRRPNTSFCFLDIRSPGLGDTAMYLCATSRGFEAALAKNIQYFGAGTRLSVL.

This clonotype has only a few counts. This rearrangement joins TRBV2 to TRBJ1-1; the D gene is possibly TRBD1 (5 bases). Germline V gene data show CDR1 as SNHLY and CDR2 as FYNNEI. The CDR3 runs to 14 residues. The V and J ends lost 4 bases and 1 base respectively, with 10 bases between them. CDR3 nucleotides: TGTGCCAGCAGTGGGGGAAGGGGGAACACTGAAGCTTTCTTT. Residues: CASSGGRGNTEAFF.

The chain employs TRBV7-2 and TRBJ2-7; D remains ambiguous. The CDR3 consists of 15 residues. Germline assignment: CDR1 SGHTA and CDR2 FQGNSA. V lost 0 bases to trimming and J lost 6 bases, with 15 bases between them. Here the CDR3 reads CASSLAGRADFEQYF. The CDR3 DNA follows: TGTGCCAGCAGCTTAGCTGGTAGGGCCGATTTCGAGCAGTACTTC.

This clonotype appeared a few times. The J gene is TRBJ2-3, the V gene TRBV6-2 or TRBV6-3; the match to TRBD1 covers 8 bases. CDR1 MNHEY and CDR2 SVGEGT come from the germline V gene. The CDR3 totals 18 residues. Trimming took 2 bases from V and 2 from J; bases not matched to a gene: 12. CDR3 in DNA: TGTGCCAGCAGTTACCCAGGGGGCAGAACCGGGGCCACAGATACGCAGTATTTT. Its translation: CASSYPGGRTGATDTQYF.

The genes are TRBV24-1 and TRBJ2-3; 8 bases map to TRBD1. The CDR3 consists of 15 residues. The germline CDR1 and CDR2 sequences are KGHDR and SFDVKD. J gave up 3 bases and V 6 bases, and 7 bases lay outside the gene matches. CDR3 in amino acids: CATSSGQGATDTQYF. The DNA for the CDR3 is TGTGCCACCAGTTCTGGGCAGGGGGCTACAGATACGCAGTATTTT.

The chain has TRBV6-1 and TRBJ1-6; maybe TRBD1 (5 bases). The V end was cut by 7 bases, the J end by 6 bases, with 19 bases between. This CDR3 has 16 amino acids. Germline CDR1 and CDR2: MNHNS and SASEGT. CDR3 residues: CASIERPGSSNSPLHF. The CDR3 DNA reads as TGTGCCAGCATTGAGCGGCCAGGGTCTTCTAATTCACCCCTCCACTTT.

As for this clonotype: An end of the junction does not agree with germline; a read error may underlie this. The J gene is TRBJ1-1, the V gene TRBV7-7; maybe TRBD1 (6 bases). From germline, CDR1 is SSHAT and CDR2 FNYEAQ (reference sequence). The CDR3 totals 13 residues. CDR3 sequence reads: CASSLGQGTEAFF. The CDR3 DNA follows: TGTGCTAGCAGCTTAGGGCAGGGGACTGAAGCTTTCTTT.

The rearrangement joins TRBV7-2 to TRBJ2-1; 10 bases match TRBD2. CDR1 SGHTA and CDR2 FQGNSA come from the germline V gene. CDR3 size: 15 residues. The ends lost 5 bases at V and 10 bases at J; junction bases unmatched: 11. The CDR3 DNA sequence: TGTGCCAGCAGCCAAGCGGGGGGGCGATTGGGGGAGCAGTTCTTC. Protein sequence: CASSQAGGRLGEQFF.

This clonotype was counted a few times. The J gene is TRBJ2-5, the V gene TRBV14; 7 nucleotides line up with TRBD1. J gave up 0 bases and V 4 bases, and 11 bases lay outside the gene matches. There are 17 residues in the CDR3. Germline-derived CDR1 and CDR2 are SGHDN and FVKESK. The CDR3 loop is CASSLKRGLGYQETQYF. DNA for the CDR3: TGTGCCAGCAGCCTGAAGAGGGGGCTAGGGTACCAAGAGACCCAGTACTTC.

The gene calls are TRBV7-2 and TRBJ2-7; TRBD2 matches at 10 bases. The V and J ends lost 1 base and 1 base, in that order; junction bases with no gene match: 4. CDR1 and CDR2 (germline): SGHTA, FQGNSA. This CDR3 contains 16 residues. Written as DNA, the CDR3 is TGTGCCAGCAGCTTAGTAGCGGGGGGTAGTTCCTACGAGCAGTACTTC. Translation: CASSLVAGGSSYEQYF.

This clonotype occurred a few times. The genes are TRBV5-1 and TRBJ2-7, with 13 bases identical to TRBD2. Germline assignment: CDR1 SGHRS and CDR2 YFSETQ. This CDR3 contains 13 residues. V trimming: 7 bases; J trimming: 3 bases; junction bases outside the gene matches: 1. Here the CDR3 reads CASGTSGDYEQYF. CDR3 DNA sequence: TGCGCCAGCGGGACTAGCGGGGACTACGAGCAGTACTTC.

The genes are TRBV20-1 and TRBJ2-7, with D uncertain. Germline CDR1 DFQATT, CDR2 SNEGSKA (reference sequence). Trimming shortened V by 0 bases and J by 0 bases, and 3 bases separated the two germline ends. The CDR3 runs 12 residues. The CDR3 DNA reads as TGCAGTGCTAGAGACAACTCCTACGAGCAGTACTTC. Encoded protein: CSARDNSYEQYF.

The chain combines TRBV6-2 or TRBV6-3 with TRBJ1-1; possible D gene TRBD1, 5 bases. V was shortened by 8 bases and J by 1 base, with 11 bases between the two germline ends. Germline V CDR1 and CDR2: MNHEY, SVGEGT. The CDR3 has 13 residues. DNA for the CDR3: TGTGCCAGCGGGCAGGGAGGGAACACTGAAGCTTTCTTT. Residues: CASGQGGNTEAFF.

This clonotype was seen a few times. For the CDR3, the DNA is TGTGCCAGCCGCAGGAGCGGGGGGTGGGAAGAGACCCAGTACTTC. It encodes CASRRSGGWEETQYF. The chain is built from TRBV7-6 and TRBJ2-5, with TRBD2 identical over 9 bases. Per germline, CDR1 SGHVS and CDR2 FNYEAQ. The CDR3 is made up of 15 amino acids. Trimming at V came to 8 bases and at J to 3 bases, leaving 10 bases not matched to a gene. The full variable domain, rest sourced from reference TRBV7-6 and TRBJ2-5, is GAGVSQSPRYKVTKRGQDVALRCDPISGHVSLYWYRQALGQGPEFLTYFNYEAQQDKSGLPNDRFSAERPEGSISTLTIQRTEQRDSAMYRCASRRSGGWEETQYFGPGTRLLVL.

This clonotype counts as medium-sized. This chain uses TRBV10-3 with TRBJ1-5, with TRBD1 matching over 9 bases. The CDR3 is 15 residues long. Trimming at V came to 6 bases and at J to 3 bases, leaving 6 bases not matched to a gene. Looked up from germline, CDR1 is ENHRY and CDR2 is SYGVKD. Here the CDR3 DNA reads TGTGCCATCAGCGGGGGACAGGGAGACAATCAGCCCCAGCATTTT. Translation: CAISGGQGDNQPQHF.

A few counts support this clonotype. The V gene is TRBV6-1, the J gene TRBJ1-3, with D hard to call. V dropped 6 bases and J dropped 0 bases, with 12 bases sitting between them. CDR3 length equals 15 residues. Germline CDR1 reads MNHNS; CDR2 reads SASEGT. Written as DNA, the CDR3 is TGTGCCAGCAGCTCTTCGGGGAGCTCTGGAAACACCATATATTTT. Translating gives CASSSSGSSGNTIYF.

This clonotype is medium-sized in the sample. V usage is TRBV27 and J usage is TRBJ1-2; perhaps TRBD1 as D (5 bases). There are 15 residues in the CDR3. Germline assignment: CDR1 MNHEY and CDR2 SMNVEV (reference sequence). Trimming cost V 5 bases and J 4 bases, with 17 bases left between them. CDR3: CASSLFPTAPYGYTF. The CDR3 coding sequence is TGTGCCAGCAGTCTATTCCCGACAGCCCCCTATGGCTACACCTTC.

The table lists this clonotype with a few counts. This chain joins TRBV11-2 and TRBJ1-6; unclear D gene. Germline V gene lookup returns CDR1 SGHAT and CDR2 FQNNGV. Trimming removed 5 bases at V and 0 bases at J, with 5 bases between. There are 14 residues in the CDR3. The CDR3 loop is CASSSDSYNSPLHF. The CDR3, as DNA: TGTGCCAGCAGCAGTGACTCCTATAATTCACCCCTCCACTTT.

This clonotype was recorded a few times. The rearrangement uses TRBV5-6 and TRBJ1-2; TRBD1 is a possible D gene (6 bases). The germline CDR1 and CDR2 sequences are SGHDT and YYEEEE. The CDR3 has 20 residues. V lost 6 bases, J lost 5 bases, and 35 bases lay in between. In nucleotides, the CDR3 is TGTGCCAGCAACCTCCGCCGGGGGGGCAGCACCCTCCCCGCTAGGTATGGCTACACCTTC. Its protein is CASNLRRGGSTLPARYGYTF.

This clonotype was found a few times. The chain carries TRBV11-2 and TRBJ1-1; the D gene is possibly TRBD1 (5 bases). CDR1 and CDR2 (germline): SGHAT, FQNNGV. The CDR3 consists of 14 residues. The V and J ends lost 0 bases and 4 bases respectively, with 9 bases between them. The CDR3: CASSLEEGFTEAFF. The CDR3 coding sequence is TGTGCCAGCAGCTTAGAGGAGGGGTTCACTGAAGCTTTCTTT.

Only a few counts were recorded for this clonotype. The V and J genes are TRBV6-1 and TRBJ1-1; 11 bases match TRBD1. The CDR3 sequence is 16 residues long. Trimming at V came to 8 bases and at J to 2 bases, leaving 10 bases not matched to a gene. Germline-derived CDR1 and CDR2 are MNHNS and SASEGT. The CDR3 reads CASGPGQGDDNTEAFF. CDR3 sequence (DNA): TGTGCCAGCGGACCGGGACAGGGGGACGATAACACTGAAGCTTTCTTT.